The T cell receptor (beta chain) under discussion was sequenced for a study of OX40 agonist ivuxolimab in advanced cancers. Study details: The patients' treatment was ivuxolimab, an agonistic anti-OX40 (CD134) antibody. People who had prior anti-PD-1, anti-PD-L1 or anti-CTLA-4 therapy could take part, and approximately 44% had some.

Worth noting for this clone: Its antigen is not known.

Blood samples were obtained at baseline, cycle 4 day 1, and cycle 7 day 1. Study-level findings and limits: Low normalized T-cell clonal expansion also characterized some of the nonresponders.

V shed 5 bases and J shed 1 base, with 14 bases lying between them. The CDR3 runs 16 residues. Per germline, CDR1 SGHAT and CDR2 FQNNGV. Libraries were prepared by immunoSEQ multiplex PCR; TCRdb keeps only in-frame clonotypes and omits some of them. The table includes some 35,000 clones, about nine tenths detected once. The chain joins TRBV11-2 to TRBJ2-2; tentatively, D is TRBD1 (6 bases). This receptor was identified in an adult with an advanced solid tumor such as melanoma, head and neck, liver or kidney cancer. This material consisted of CD4+ or CD8+ T cells sorted from blood, taken in a trial of the OX40 agonist ivuxolimab. Here the CDR3 DNA reads TGTGCCAGCAGCCCTTCACAGGGTGGGAACACCGGGGAGCTGTTTTTT. Residues: CASSPSQGGNTGELFF. The variable domain in full, with the rest retrieved from reference TRBV11-2 and TRBJ2-2, is EAGVAQSPRYKIIEKRQSVAFWCNPISGHATLYWYQQILGQGPKLLIQFQNNGVVDDSQLPKDRFSAERLKGVDSTLKIQPAKLEDSAVYLCASSPSQGGNTGELFFGEGSRLTVL.